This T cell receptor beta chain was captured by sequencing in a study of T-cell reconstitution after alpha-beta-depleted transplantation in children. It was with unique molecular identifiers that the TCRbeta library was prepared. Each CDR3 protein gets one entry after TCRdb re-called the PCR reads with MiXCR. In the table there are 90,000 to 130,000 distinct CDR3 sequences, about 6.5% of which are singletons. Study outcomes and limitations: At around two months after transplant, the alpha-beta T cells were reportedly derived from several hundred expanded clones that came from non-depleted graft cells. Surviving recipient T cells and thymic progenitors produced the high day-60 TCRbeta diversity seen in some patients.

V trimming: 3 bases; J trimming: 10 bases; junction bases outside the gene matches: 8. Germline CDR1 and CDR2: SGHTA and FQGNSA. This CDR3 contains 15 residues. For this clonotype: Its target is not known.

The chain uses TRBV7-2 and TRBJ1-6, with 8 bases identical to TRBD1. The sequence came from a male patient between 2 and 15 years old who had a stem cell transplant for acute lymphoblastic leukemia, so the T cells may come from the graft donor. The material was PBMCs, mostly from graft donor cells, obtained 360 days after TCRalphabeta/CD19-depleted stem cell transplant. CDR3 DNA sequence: TGTGCCAGCAGCTTCCTTGACAGGGGTGGATCACCCCTCCACTTT. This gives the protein CASSFLDRGGSPLHF.